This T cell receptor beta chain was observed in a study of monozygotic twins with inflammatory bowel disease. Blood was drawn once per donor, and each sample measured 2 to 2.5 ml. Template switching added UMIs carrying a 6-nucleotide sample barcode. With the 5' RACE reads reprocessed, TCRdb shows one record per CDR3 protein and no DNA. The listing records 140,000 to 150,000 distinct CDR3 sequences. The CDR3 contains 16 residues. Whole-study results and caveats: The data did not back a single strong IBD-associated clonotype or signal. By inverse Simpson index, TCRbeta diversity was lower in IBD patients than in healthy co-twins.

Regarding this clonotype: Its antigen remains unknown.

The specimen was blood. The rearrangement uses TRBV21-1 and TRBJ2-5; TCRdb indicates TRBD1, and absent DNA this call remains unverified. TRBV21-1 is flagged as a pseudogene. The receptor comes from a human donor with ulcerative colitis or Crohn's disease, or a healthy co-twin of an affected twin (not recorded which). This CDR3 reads CASSNSHGQYQETQYF.